This T cell receptor (beta chain) was profiled in a study of shared clonotypes between healthy human individuals. Terminally differentiated effector memory CD45RA+ cells were excluded by CCR7 positive selection of CD45RO-negative cells. Donors, healthy HIV-negative adults, lacked recent acute infections or vaccinations. This CDR3 is 18 amino acids long. Every subset had its genomic DNA shared out evenly among several immunoSEQ plates. This table comes from immunoSEQ multiplex PCR, and its TCRdb copy is limited to in-frame clones, with some not included. The data hold 2 million or so clones, with about 94% observed a single time.

The chain uses TRBV21-1 and TRBJ2-7; the table calls TRBD2, which could not be checked here. TRBV21-1 is a listed pseudogene. The sequencing sample was made of naive CD8+ T cells sorted from blood. The receptor was derived from a man between 18 and 35 years old in good health. This chain's CDR3 is CASSKGNPLAGGGYEQYF. The DNA of the CDR3 is TGTGCCAGCAGCAAAGGGAACCCCCTAGCGGGAGGTGGGTACGAGCAGTACTTC.